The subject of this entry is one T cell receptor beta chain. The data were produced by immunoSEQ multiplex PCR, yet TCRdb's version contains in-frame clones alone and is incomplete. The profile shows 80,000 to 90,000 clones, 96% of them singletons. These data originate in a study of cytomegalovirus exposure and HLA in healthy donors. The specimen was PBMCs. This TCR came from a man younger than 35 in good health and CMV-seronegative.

Written as DNA, the CDR3 is TGTGCCAGCAGATCCAGCGGGGGCACTGAAGCTTTCTTT. Protein sequence: CASRSSGGTEAFF. The chain carries TRBV7-2 and TRBJ1-1; tentative D call: TRBD1 (5 bases). V gave up 6 bases and J gave up 4 bases, with 12 bases separating them. The CDR3 extends over 13 amino acids. CDR1 and CDR2 (germline): SGHTA, FQGNSA.